The clone carrying this TCR beta chain has a handful of counts. The data stem from a study of blood T cells in healthy people across ages. Combining a sample-barcoded 5' primer with a J-beta primer mix, a second PCR ran for roughly 7 to 12 cycles. MiXCR, applied by TCRdb to the 5' RACE reads, yields one record per CDR3 protein. This sample has some 290,000 distinct CDR3 sequences, with roughly 27% found just once. V dropped 6 bases and J dropped 1 base, with 10 bases sitting between them. The CDR3 totals 14 residues. The sequencing input was blood. The V and J genes are TRBV12-3 or TRBV12-4 and TRBJ2-1; tentative D call: TRBD2 (5 bases). The TCR comes from a woman between 65 and 79 years old in good health. In DNA form, the CDR3 reads TGTGCCAGCAGGCGGACTCCATCCTACAATGAGCAGTTCTTC. It codes for CASRRTPSYNEQFF.